This TCR beta chain appears in the sequencing data of a study of blood T cell repertoires in COVID-19. Study in general: Samples came from the United States, Italy and Spain, spanning acute and convalescent COVID-19. The cDNA or gDNA used as material had been derived from T cells, B-cell-depleted T cells, or PBMCs.

This clone has just a few counts. CDR1 and CDR2 from the germline V gene are SGHDN and FVKESK. The CDR3 is 12 amino acids. V was pared by 0 bases and J by 8 bases, with 5 bases between. In the authors' methods: Counts of nucleated cells, estimated from reference gene primer amplification, were obtained. Assay: immunoSEQ multiplex PCR; the TCRdb copy retains only in-frame clones and omits some. The DNA was the basis for D and trimming; V, J and clone size are from that table. This table has approximately 210,000 clones, approximately 86% appearing once. The sequenced sample was peripheral blood. The chain links TRBV14 to TRBJ1-3; D remains ambiguous. This TCR derives from a man in his 60s with COVID-19, enrolled during active disease. The CDR3 loop reads CASSQDPDTIYF. The CDR3, as DNA: TGTGCCAGCAGCCAAGATCCTGACACCATATATTTT.